This T cell receptor (beta chain) derives from a study of shared clonotypes between healthy human individuals. Germline CDR1 SGHTA, CDR2 FQGNSA. V was shortened by 3 bases and J by 7 bases, with 7 bases between the two germline ends. The CDR3 contains 12 residues. Notes on this clone: The same CDR3 is also encoded by other DNA sequences in this sample.

Only in-frame clones appear in the TCRdb table, and some are missing; sequencing was by immunoSEQ multiplex PCR. The profile shows about 600,000 clones, roughly 79% of them singletons. Samples left unsorted employed around 90 million PBMCs for genomic DNA. This TCR derives from a woman aged 35 to 49 in good health. Some clones in this sample may be carry-over from other donors' samples. The chain joins TRBV7-2 to TRBJ2-1; D gene unclear. Sequencing input: PBMCs. The CDR3 region is CASSFARNEQFF. The DNA for the CDR3 is TGTGCCAGCAGCTTCGCAAGGAATGAGCAGTTCTTC.